The T cell receptor beta chain under discussion was sequenced for a study of OX40 agonist ivuxolimab in advanced cancers. Overall study: Three dose-escalation patients had partial responses: one with hepatocellular carcinoma and two with cutaneous melanoma.

Germline assignment: CDR1 SGHTS and CDR2 YDEGEE. Deletions cut 2 bases from V and 0 bases from J, with 9 bases between. The CDR3 contains 15 residues. Using immunoSEQ multiplex PCR, the repertoire was profiled, and TCRdb retains in-frame clones only, with some absent. The profile shows about 19,000 clones, 83% of them singletons. The TCR comes from an adult with an advanced solid tumor such as melanoma, head and neck, liver or kidney cancer. The sample was CD4+ or CD8+ T cells sorted from blood, taken in a trial of the OX40 agonist ivuxolimab. This chain links TRBV5-8 with TRBJ2-1; D tentatively reads TRBD1 or TRBD2 (5 bases each). The CDR3 here is CASSFWGSSYNEQFF. DNA of the CDR3: TGTGCCAGCAGCTTTTGGGGGAGCTCCTACAATGAGCAGTTCTTC.